The entry below describes one T cell receptor (beta chain). A total RNA quantity of roughly 3,400 ng went into each TCR library. Template-switch reactions added UMIs with a 6-nucleotide sample barcode. TCRdb reprocessed the 5' RACE reads, keeping one entry per CDR3 protein, no DNA. The sample has 150,000 to 200,000 distinct CDR3 sequences. Germline CDR1 and CDR2: MNHEY and SVGEGT. The CDR3 has 15 residues. The data originate from a study of monozygotic twins with inflammatory bowel disease. The sequenced sample consisted of blood. This chain links TRBV6-2 or TRBV6-3 with TRBJ1-1; TCRdb calls TRBD1, which cannot be checked without DNA. This TCR was recovered from a human donor with ulcerative colitis or Crohn's disease, or a healthy co-twin of an affected twin (not recorded which). The CDR3 sequence: CASSFTGVPNTEAFF.